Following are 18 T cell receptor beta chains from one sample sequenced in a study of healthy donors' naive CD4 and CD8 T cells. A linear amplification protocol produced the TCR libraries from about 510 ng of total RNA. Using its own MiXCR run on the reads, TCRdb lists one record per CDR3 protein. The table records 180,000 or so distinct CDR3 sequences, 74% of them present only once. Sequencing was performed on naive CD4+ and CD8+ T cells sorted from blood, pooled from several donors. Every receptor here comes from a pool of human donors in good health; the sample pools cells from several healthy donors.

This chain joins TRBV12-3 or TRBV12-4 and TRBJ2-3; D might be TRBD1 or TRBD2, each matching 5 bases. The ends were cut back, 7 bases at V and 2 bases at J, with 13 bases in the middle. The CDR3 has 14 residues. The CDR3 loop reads CASTPGPNTDTQYF. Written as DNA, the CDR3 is TGTGCCAGCACCCCGGGACCCAACACAGATACGCAGTATTTT.

CDR3 in DNA: TGTGCCAGTCAGGACAGGCCCGATGAAGCTTTCTTT. It is translated as CASQDRPDEAFF. The chain employs TRBV19 and TRBJ1-1; 7 bases agree with TRBD1. The CDR3 totals 12 residues. V was clipped by 8 bases and J by 7 bases; unmatched bases: 7. Germline V gene data show CDR1 as LNHDA and CDR2 as SQIVND (reference sequence).

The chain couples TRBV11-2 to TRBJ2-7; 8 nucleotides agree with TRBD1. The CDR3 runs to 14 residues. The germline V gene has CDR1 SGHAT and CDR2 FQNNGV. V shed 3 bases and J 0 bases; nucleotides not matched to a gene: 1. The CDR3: CASSFGQGSYEQYF. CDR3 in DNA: TGTGCCAGCAGCTTTGGACAGGGCTCCTACGAGCAGTACTTC.

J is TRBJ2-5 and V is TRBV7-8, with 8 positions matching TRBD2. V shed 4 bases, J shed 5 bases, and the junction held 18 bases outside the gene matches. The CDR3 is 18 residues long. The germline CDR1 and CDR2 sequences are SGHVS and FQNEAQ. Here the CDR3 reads CASSSNSIGGGGLETQYF. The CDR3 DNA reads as TGTGCCAGCAGCTCGAATTCGATTGGCGGCGGGGGGCTGGAGACCCAGTACTTC.

In DNA form, the CDR3 reads TGTGCCACCAGCACCCGGACAGGTTCTAACTATGGCTACACCTTC. It is translated as CATSTRTGSNYGYTF. This sequence joins TRBV15 and TRBJ1-2; 7 nucleotides match TRBD1. Trimming removed 4 bases from V and 0 bases from J; junction bases left unmatched: 5. Looked up from germline, CDR1 is LNHNV and CDR2 is YYDKDF (reference sequence). The CDR3 totals 15 residues.

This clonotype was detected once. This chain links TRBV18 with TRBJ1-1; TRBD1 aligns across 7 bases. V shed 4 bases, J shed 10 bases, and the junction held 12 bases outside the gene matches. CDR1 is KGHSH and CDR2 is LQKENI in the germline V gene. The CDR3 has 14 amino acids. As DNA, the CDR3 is TGTGCCAGCTCACGAGCTACAGGGGCTAAAGGAGCTTTCTTT. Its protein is CASSRATGAKGAFF.

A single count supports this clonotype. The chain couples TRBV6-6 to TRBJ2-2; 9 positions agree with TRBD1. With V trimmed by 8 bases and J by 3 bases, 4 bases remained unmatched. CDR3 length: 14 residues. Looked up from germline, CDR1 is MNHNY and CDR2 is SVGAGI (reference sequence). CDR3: CASWDRADTGELFF. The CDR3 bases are TGTGCCAGCTGGGACAGGGCTGACACCGGGGAGCTGTTTTTT.

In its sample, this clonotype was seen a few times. The CDR3, as DNA: TGCAGCGCCCGACAGGGGCTGTACGAGCAGTACTTC. Translated, it gives CSARQGLYEQYF. The chain employs TRBV29-1 and TRBJ2-7; 8 bases are a match to TRBD1. Losses at the gene ends were 7 bases for V and 4 bases for J; bases not matched to a gene: 6. This CDR3 comprises 12 residues. Germline CDR1 is SQVTM and CDR2 is ANQGSEA.

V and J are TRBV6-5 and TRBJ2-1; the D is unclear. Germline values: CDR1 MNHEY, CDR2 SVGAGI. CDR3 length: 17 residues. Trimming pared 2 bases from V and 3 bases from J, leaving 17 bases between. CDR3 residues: CASSYRPGALVYNEQFF. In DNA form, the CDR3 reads TGTGCCAGCAGTTACAGACCAGGTGCCCTCGTCTACAATGAGCAGTTCTTC.

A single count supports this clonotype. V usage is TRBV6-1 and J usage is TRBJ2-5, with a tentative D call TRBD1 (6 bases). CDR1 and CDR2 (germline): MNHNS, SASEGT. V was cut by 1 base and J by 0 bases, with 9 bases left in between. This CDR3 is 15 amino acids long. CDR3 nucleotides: TGTGCCAGCAGTGAAGACAGGGTCCACCAAGAGACCCAGTACTTC. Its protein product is CASSEDRVHQETQYF.

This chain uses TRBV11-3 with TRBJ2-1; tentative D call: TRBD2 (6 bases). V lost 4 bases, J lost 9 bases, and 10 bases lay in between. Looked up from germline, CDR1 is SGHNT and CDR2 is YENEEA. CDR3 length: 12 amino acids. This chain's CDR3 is CASSSGGSEQFF. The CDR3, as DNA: TGTGCCAGCAGCTCTGGGGGGAGTGAGCAGTTCTTC.

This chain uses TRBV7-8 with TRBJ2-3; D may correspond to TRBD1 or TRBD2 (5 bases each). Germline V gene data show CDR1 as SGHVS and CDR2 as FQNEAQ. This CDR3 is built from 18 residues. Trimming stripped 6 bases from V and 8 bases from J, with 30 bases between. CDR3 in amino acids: CASRWEYWGDRQYVTQYF. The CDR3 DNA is TGTGCCAGCAGGTGGGAGTACTGGGGAGACCGACAGTATGTTACGCAGTATTTT.

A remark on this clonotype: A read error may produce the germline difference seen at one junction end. This CDR3 is CSVEDPGQGQTSTDTQYF. In DNA form, the CDR3 reads TGCAGCGTTGAAGATCCGGGACAGGGACAAACTAGCACAGATACGCAGTATTTC. The chain couples TRBV29-1 to TRBJ2-3; 9 bases fit TRBD1. CDR3 length: 18 amino acids. Germline assignment: CDR1 SQVTM and CDR2 ANQGSEA.

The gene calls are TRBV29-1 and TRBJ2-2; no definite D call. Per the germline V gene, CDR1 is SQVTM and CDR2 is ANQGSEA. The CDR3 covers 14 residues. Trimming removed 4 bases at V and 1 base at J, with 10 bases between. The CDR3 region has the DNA TGCAGCGTTGGCGTAGACCAGAACACCGGGGAGCTGTTTTTT. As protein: CSVGVDQNTGELFF.

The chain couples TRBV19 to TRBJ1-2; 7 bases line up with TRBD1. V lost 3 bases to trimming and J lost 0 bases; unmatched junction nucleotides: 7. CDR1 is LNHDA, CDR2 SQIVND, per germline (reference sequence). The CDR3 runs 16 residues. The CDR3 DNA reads TGTGCCAGTAGTATGGTGGGGACAGCTTCTAACTATGGCTACACCTTC. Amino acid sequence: CASSMVGTASNYGYTF.

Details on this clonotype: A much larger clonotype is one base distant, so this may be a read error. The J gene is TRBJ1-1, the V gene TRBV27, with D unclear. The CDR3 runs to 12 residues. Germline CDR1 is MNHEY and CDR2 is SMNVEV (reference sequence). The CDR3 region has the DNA TGTGCCTGCAGTTCCCTTAACACTGAAGCTTTCTTT. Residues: CACSSLNTEAFF.

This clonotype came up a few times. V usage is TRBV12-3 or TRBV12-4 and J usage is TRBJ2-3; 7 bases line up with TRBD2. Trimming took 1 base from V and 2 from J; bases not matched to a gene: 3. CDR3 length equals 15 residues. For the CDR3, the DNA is TGTGCCAGCAGTTTAGGTGGGACTACCACAGATACGCAGTATTTT. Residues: CASSLGGTTTDTQYF.

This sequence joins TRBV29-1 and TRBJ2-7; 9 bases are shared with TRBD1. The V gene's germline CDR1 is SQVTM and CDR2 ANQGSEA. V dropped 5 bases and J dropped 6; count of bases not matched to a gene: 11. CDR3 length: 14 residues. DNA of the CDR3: TGCAGCGTTTCTTATTCGGGACAGGGTTCCGAGCAGTACTTC. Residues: CSVSYSGQGSEQYF.